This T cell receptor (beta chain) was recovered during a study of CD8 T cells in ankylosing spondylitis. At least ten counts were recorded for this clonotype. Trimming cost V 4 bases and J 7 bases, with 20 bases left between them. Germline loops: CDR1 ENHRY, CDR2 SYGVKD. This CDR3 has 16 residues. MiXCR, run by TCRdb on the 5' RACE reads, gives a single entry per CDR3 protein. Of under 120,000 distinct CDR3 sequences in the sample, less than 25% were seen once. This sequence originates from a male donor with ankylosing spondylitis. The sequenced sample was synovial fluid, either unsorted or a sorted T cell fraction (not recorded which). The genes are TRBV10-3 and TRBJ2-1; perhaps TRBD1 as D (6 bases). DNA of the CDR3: TGTGCCATCAGTGTATCGACGGGTGACAGGAGAAATGAGCAGTTCTTC. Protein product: CAISVSTGDRRNEQFF.